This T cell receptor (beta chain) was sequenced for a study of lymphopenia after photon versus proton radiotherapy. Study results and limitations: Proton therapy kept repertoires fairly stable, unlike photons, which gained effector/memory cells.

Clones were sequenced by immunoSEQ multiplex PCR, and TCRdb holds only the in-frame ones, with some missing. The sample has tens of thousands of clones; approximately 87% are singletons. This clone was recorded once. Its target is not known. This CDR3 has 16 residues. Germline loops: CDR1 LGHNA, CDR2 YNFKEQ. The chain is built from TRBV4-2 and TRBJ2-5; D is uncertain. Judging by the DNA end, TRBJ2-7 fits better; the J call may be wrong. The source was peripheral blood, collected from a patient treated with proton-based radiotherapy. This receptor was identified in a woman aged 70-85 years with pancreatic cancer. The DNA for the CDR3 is TGTGCCAGCAGCCAAGACGCCGCCAGGAGCACCTACGAGCAGTACTTC. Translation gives CASSQDAARSTYEQYF.